This passage covers 23 T cell receptor beta chains from one sample sequenced in a study of CD8+ T cells in alopecia areata. The treatment: oral pan-JAK inhibitor, 5-10 mg twice daily. cDNA reverse transcribed from extracted RNA served as the sequencing template. TCRdb's table, derived via immunoSEQ multiplex PCR, lists solely in-frame clones and lacks some. Among approximately 180,000 clones, less than 70% were seen once, and the ten largest hold 10% to 14%. Sequences were derived from CD8+ T cells sorted from blood, sampled at week 24, from a patient treated with tofacitinib. These receptors were collected from a human donor with alopecia areata.

This clone has a single count. The chain uses TRBV2 and TRBJ2-2; D is perhaps TRBD1 (5 bases). The CDR3 runs 15 residues. The germline V and J ends were trimmed by 9 bases and 1 base, with 15 bases remaining between them. The germline CDR1 and CDR2 sequences are SNHLY and FYNNEI. This CDR3 is CASQRSQGNTGELFF. CDR3 nucleotides: TGTGCCAGTCAACGTTCTCAGGGGAACACCGGGGAGCTGTTTTTT.

The gene calls are TRBV29-1 and TRBJ1-2; D ambiguous. The CDR3 spans 11 residues. CDR1 and CDR2 from the germline V gene are SQVTM and ANQGSEA. V shed 4 bases and J shed 8 bases, with 11 bases lying between them. The CDR3 loop is CSVVEELGYTF. The CDR3 DNA follows: TGCAGCGTTGTTGAGGAGCTCGGCTACACCTTC.

The J gene is TRBJ1-1, the V gene TRBV29-1; a possible D gene is TRBD1 (5 bases). V lost 6 bases and J lost 4, with 15 bases in between. The CDR3 covers 13 residues. The germline gives CDR1 SQVTM, CDR2 ANQGSEA. CDR3 in amino acids: CSVPRGGRTEAFF. CDR3 coding DNA: TGCAGCGTCCCCCGGGGGGGACGCACTGAAGCTTTCTTT.

V is TRBV19 and J is TRBJ2-1; weak D call: TRBD1 (5 bases). This CDR3 comprises 17 residues. The germline gives CDR1 LNHDA, CDR2 SQIVND (reference sequence). The germline V and J ends were trimmed by 3 bases and 0 bases, with 15 bases remaining between them. The CDR3 region has the DNA TGTGCCAGTAGTATGTCCGCAGGGTCTAGCTCCTACAATGAGCAGTTCTTC. This gives the protein CASSMSAGSSSYNEQFF. Full variable domain (missing parts from reference TRBV19 and TRBJ2-1): DGGITQSPKYLFRKEGQNVTLSCEQNLNHDAMYWYRQDPGQGLRLIYYSQIVNDFQKGDIAEGYSVSREKKESFPLTVTSAQKNPTAFYLCASSMSAGSSSYNEQFFGPGTRLTVL.

Written as DNA, the CDR3 is TGTGCCTGGAGCTCGGGATCCGGTCAGCCCCAGCATTTT. It specifies CAWSSGSGQPQHF. V usage is TRBV30 and J usage is TRBJ1-5; D is unresolved. V was clipped by 3 bases and J by 6 bases, with 12 bases between them. CDR3 length equals 13 residues. Germline CDR1 GTSNPN, CDR2 SVGIG (reference sequence).

The chain uses TRBV4-3 and TRBJ1-1; a possible D gene is TRBD1 (6 bases). Germline lookup yields CDR1 LGHNA and CDR2 YSLEER. V dropped 3 bases and J dropped 0 bases, with 20 bases sitting between them. The CDR3 is 18 residues long. The CDR3 sequence is CASSQGIDRDILNTEAFF. The CDR3 nucleotides are TGCGCCAGCAGCCAGGGAATCGACCGGGACATCTTGAACACTGAAGCTTTCTTT.

The CDR3, as DNA: TGTGCCTGTAGACAGGCGTCAAGGTATGAGCAGTACTTC. Translating it yields CACRQASRYEQYF. V is TRBV30 and J is TRBJ2-7; D is possibly TRBD1 (6 bases). V gave up 6 bases and J gave up 7 bases, with 19 bases separating them. Germline V gene lookup returns CDR1 GTSNPN and CDR2 SVGIG (reference sequence). The CDR3 consists of 13 residues.

CDR3 protein: CASSQGAGDYNSPLHF. The CDR3 DNA is TGCGCCAGCAGCCAAGGTGCAGGGGACTATAATTCACCCCTCCACTTT. This chain connects TRBV4-1 to TRBJ1-6; tentative D call: TRBD1 (6 bases). Deletions cut 1 base from V and 3 bases from J, with 10 bases between. CDR1 is MGHRA, CDR2 YSYEKL, per germline. The CDR3 contains 16 residues.

The chain joins TRBV2 to TRBJ1-5; D unclear. The CDR3 totals 13 residues. Germline V gives CDR1 SNHLY, CDR2 FYNNEI. Between the trimmed V and J ends, which lost 10 bases and 1 base, there was a span of 11 bases. CDR3 region: CATKAESNQPQHF. The CDR3 DNA reads TGTGCCACGAAGGCGGAAAGCAATCAGCCCCAGCATTTT. Together with reference TRBV2 and TRBJ1-5, the CDR3 gives the full variable domain: EPEVTQTPSHQVTQMGQEVILRCVPISNHLYFYWYRQILGQKVEFLVSFYNNEISEKSEIFDDQFSVERPDGSNFTLKIRSTKLEDSAMYFCATKAESNQPQHFGDGTRLSIL.

This chain connects TRBV4-1 to TRBJ1-1; no clear D gene. V dropped 0 bases and J dropped 0 bases, with 8 bases sitting between them. Germline-derived CDR1 and CDR2 are MGHRA and YSYEKL. The CDR3 has 15 amino acids. The CDR3 nucleotides are TGCGCCAGCAGCCAAGACAGTCAAATGAACACTGAAGCTTTCTTT. Translation gives CASSQDSQMNTEAFF.

This clone was picked up one time. The chain has TRBV11-2 and TRBJ1-1; D gene ambiguous. CDR3 size: 11 residues. In germline, CDR1 is SGHAT, CDR2 FQNNGV. V gave up 5 bases and J gave up 10 bases, with 11 bases separating them. CDR3 residues: CASSPVGGAFF. CDR3 nucleotides: TGTGCCAGCAGCCCCGTCGGAGGAGCTTTCTTT.

The chain joins TRBV6-6 to TRBJ2-7, with D tentatively TRBD1 (5 bases). The germline CDR1 and CDR2 sequences are MNHNY and SVGAGI (reference sequence). The V gene lost 5 bases and the J gene lost 7 bases, with 9 bases spanning the gap. This CDR3 contains 11 residues. The CDR3 region has the DNA TGTGCCAGCAGTCACAACAGGGAGCAGTACTTC. Residues: CASSHNREQYF.

The gene calls are TRBV25-1 and TRBJ1-1; no definite D call. This CDR3 contains 11 residues. Per the germline V gene, CDR1 is MGHDK and CDR2 is SYGVNS. Trimming removed 3 bases at V and 4 bases at J, with 3 bases between. CDR3 nucleotides: TGTGCCAGCAGTGATCCCACTGAAGCTTTCTTT. It translates to CASSDPTEAFF. Drawing the rest from reference TRBV25-1 and TRBJ1-1, the complete variable domain is EADIYQTPRYLVIGTGKKITLECSQTMGHDKMYWYQQDPGMELHLIHYSYGVNSTEKGDLSSESTVSRIRTEHFPLTLESARPSHTSQYLCASSDPTEAFFGQGTRLTVV.

The chain carries TRBV7-9 and TRBJ1-2; D not certain. Trimming removed 11 bases at V and 7 bases at J, with 14 bases between. CDR1 is SEHNR, CDR2 FQNEAQ, per germline (reference sequence). The CDR3 covers 11 residues. In DNA form, the CDR3 reads TGTGCCGGCCAGGAAGATGGTGGCTACACCTTC. Translation gives CAGQEDGGYTF.

The chain links TRBV5-1 to TRBJ2-7; D is tentatively TRBD1 or TRBD2 (5 bases each). The germline V and J ends were trimmed by 2 bases and 3 bases, with 9 bases remaining between them. Per germline, CDR1 SGHRS and CDR2 YFSETQ. The CDR3 extends over 13 amino acids. In DNA form, the CDR3 reads TGCGCCAGCAGCTTCGGGACCGGCTACGAGCAGTACTTC. Amino acid sequence: CASSFGTGYEQYF.

This clone occurred a few times. The CDR3 DNA reads as TGTGCCAGTAGTCCCCCGGGGGATGAGCAGTTCTTC. It encodes CASSPPGDEQFF. The chain links TRBV19 to TRBJ2-1; D perhaps matches TRBD2 (6 bases). CDR1 is LNHDA and CDR2 is SQIVND in the germline V gene (reference sequence). The CDR3 covers 12 residues. Trimming pared 5 bases from V and 8 bases from J, leaving 10 bases between.

V is TRBV5-1 and J is TRBJ2-2; 10 nucleotides agree with TRBD2. Germline V lookup: CDR1 SGHRS, CDR2 YFSETQ. V shed 6 bases, J shed 3 bases, and the junction held 5 bases outside the gene matches. The CDR3 has 15 residues. The CDR3 DNA reads as TGCGCCAGCACTCGGACTAGCGGTTACACCGGGGAGCTGTTTTTT. This encodes CASTRTSGYTGELFF.

The J gene is TRBJ2-1, the V gene TRBV29-1; D remains ambiguous. CDR3 size: 11 residues. Trimming stripped 2 bases from V and 6 bases from J, with 5 bases between. Germline CDR1 SQVTM, CDR2 ANQGSEA. The DNA for the CDR3 is TGCAGCGTTGAACGGCGCAATGAGCAGTTCTTC. Its protein product is CSVERRNEQFF.

The V call is TRBV30, the J call TRBJ1-4; D remains unclear. V shed 8 bases and J shed 7 bases, with 11 bases lying between them. Germline CDR1 reads GTSNPN; CDR2 reads SVGIG (reference sequence). This CDR3 contains 11 residues. The CDR3 loop reads CAHTRGEKLFF. CDR3 nucleotide sequence: TGTGCCCACACCCGAGGTGAAAAACTGTTTTTT.

The chain employs TRBV19 and TRBJ1-5, with D tentatively TRBD1 (5 bases). Trimming pared 3 bases from V and 7 bases from J, leaving 13 bases between. CDR1 LNHDA and CDR2 SQIVND come from the germline V gene (reference sequence). The CDR3 spans 14 residues. The CDR3 nucleotides read TGTGCCAGTAGTATGGGGGAAGGGCGGCAGCCCCAGCATTTT. It specifies CASSMGEGRQPQHF.

A remark on this clone: The junction does not match germline at one end; this may be a read error. This chain uses TRBV7-6 with TRBJ2-1; TRBD1 is a possible D gene (6 bases). This CDR3 has 13 residues. Germline V lookup: CDR1 SGHVS, CDR2 FNYEAQ. CDR3 protein: CAISYRVSNEQFF. Here the CDR3 DNA reads TGTGCCATCAGCTACAGGGTTTCCAATGAGCAGTTCTTC.

The genes are TRBV2 and TRBJ1-5, with 7 bases aligning to TRBD1. The CDR3 is made up of 15 amino acids. Germline assignment: CDR1 SNHLY and CDR2 FYNNEI. V shed 8 bases and J 4 bases; nucleotides not matched to a gene: 11. CDR3 residues: CASGDRVIKNQPQHF. The CDR3 DNA reads as TGTGCCAGCGGCGACAGGGTGATTAAAAATCAGCCCCAGCATTTT.

The V call is TRBV2, the J call TRBJ1-5, with 7 bases lining up with TRBD1. Germline assignment: CDR1 SNHLY and CDR2 FYNNEI. The CDR3 is made up of 15 amino acids. With 3 bases clipped from V and 4 bases from J, the junction kept 6 bases outside the gene matches. The CDR3 here is CASSDSGQPNQPQHF. CDR3 sequence (DNA): TGTGCCAGCAGTGATTCGGGACAGCCGAATCAGCCCCAGCATTTT.